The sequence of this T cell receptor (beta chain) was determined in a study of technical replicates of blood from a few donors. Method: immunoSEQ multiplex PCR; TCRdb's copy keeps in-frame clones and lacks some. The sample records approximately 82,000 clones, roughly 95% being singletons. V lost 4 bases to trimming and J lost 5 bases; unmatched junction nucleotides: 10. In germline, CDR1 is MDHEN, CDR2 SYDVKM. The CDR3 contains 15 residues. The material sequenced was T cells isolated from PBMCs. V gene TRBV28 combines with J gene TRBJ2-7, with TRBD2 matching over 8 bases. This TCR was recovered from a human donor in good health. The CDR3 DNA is TGTGCCAGCAGTTCTCTAAGCGGGAGTGGCGACGAGCAGTACTTC. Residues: CASSSLSGSGDEQYF.